This section outlines one T cell receptor (beta chain) sequence together with its context. Its antigen is not identified. CDR1 is MNHEY, CDR2 SVGAGI, per germline. The CDR3 consists of 13 residues. V was pared by 7 bases and J by 2 bases, with 12 bases between. This sample is part of a study of T cell responses to AZD1222 COVID-19 vaccine. Whole-study findings and limits: With dominance at 160-218 and 743-854, vaccine-associated CD4 TCRs spanned spike. Clonal diversity may have been underestimated in mostly white British donors.

The assay was immunoSEQ multiplex PCR, and TCRdb's table has in-frame clones only and misses some. The sample lists more than 90,000 clones; around 89% were seen once. Sequencing was performed on peripheral blood, taken 28 days after the second AZD1222 dose. This receptor was obtained from an adult who received the AZD1222 COVID-19 vaccine. J is TRBJ2-7 and V is TRBV6-5; no firm D call. CDR3 loop: CASKREPTYEQYF. DNA of the CDR3: TGTGCCAGCAAGCGCGAACCCACCTACGAGCAGTACTTC.